Each of the 20 T cell receptor beta chains below was sequenced from the same sample in a study of response to subunit inactivated influenza vaccine. MiXCR, run by TCRdb on the RT-PCR reads, gives a single entry per CDR3 protein. The table shows some 500,000 distinct CDR3 sequences, with roughly 13% occurring only once. The sequenced sample was PBMCs from blood, obtained about 40 days after vaccination. These receptors came from a man aged 50-60 years who received an inactivated influenza vaccine.

This chain links TRBV29-1 with TRBJ2-2, with 11 bases that match TRBD2. Per the germline V gene, CDR1 is SQVTM and CDR2 is ANQGSEA. The J segment lost 4 bases and the V segment lost 7 bases, leaving 8 bases of the junction unmatched. The CDR3 sequence is 15 residues long. The DNA for the CDR3 is TGCAGCGCCACCCGCGGGACTAGCGGCACCGGGGAGCTGTTTTTT. Protein sequence: CSATRGTSGTGELFF.

This clonotype was seen a few times. At one end the junction does not follow the germline gene, possibly because of a read error. V is TRBV10-3 and J is TRBJ2-1; D is uncertain. Germline-derived CDR1 and CDR2 are ENHRY and SYGVKD. The CDR3 is made up of 12 amino acids. The DNA for the CDR3 is TGTGCCATCAGTGACTCCTCCAATGAGCAGTTCTTC. As protein: CAISDSSNEQFF.

V is TRBV5-1 and J is TRBJ2-7; TRBD1 aligns across 8 bases. After removal of 1 base from V and 3 bases from J, the junction contained 3 bases not matched to a gene. Germline lookup yields CDR1 SGHRS and CDR2 YFSETQ. The CDR3 runs 14 residues. CDR3 sequence: CASSLYGQGYEQYF. In DNA form, the CDR3 reads TGCGCCAGCAGCTTGTACGGACAGGGCTACGAGCAGTACTTC.

Of note for this clonotype: Without the conserved terminal phenylalanine or tryptophan, this CDR3 likely stems from a read error. No DNA is shown, since the ends of the CDR3 on it are uncertain; the CDR3 is the one TCRdb lists. The J gene is TRBJ2-5, the V gene TRBV12-3 or TRBV12-4; TRBD2 reflects the table's D call only, with no check against the DNA. The CDR3 totals 13 residues, both ends included. CDR3 sequence reads: CASSLSGKAPASL.

This clonotype was observed a handful of times. This chain links TRBV9 with TRBJ2-1, with 7 bases that match TRBD1. This CDR3 spans 14 amino acids. Germline trimming cut 8 bases from V and 5 bases from J; bases unmatched to any gene: 10. The germline V gene has CDR1 SGDLS and CDR2 YYNGEE. The CDR3: CASQDRLKNNEQFF. Here the CDR3 DNA reads TGTGCCAGTCAGGACAGGTTGAAAAACAATGAGCAGTTCTTC.

This clonotype was detected a few times. V gene TRBV7-2 combines with J gene TRBJ2-1, with D possibly TRBD2 on 6 matching bases. This CDR3 has 16 residues. Germline CDR1 is SGHTA and CDR2 is FQGNSA. Trimming cost V 0 bases and J 3 bases, with 12 bases left between them. CDR3 protein: CASSLAHSGVYNEQFF. Written as DNA, the CDR3 is TGTGCCAGCAGCTTAGCCCATAGCGGAGTCTACAATGAGCAGTTCTTC.

In its sample, this clonotype was seen a few times. J is TRBJ2-2 and V is TRBV28, with no clear D. Germline V gene sequence: CDR1 MDHEN, CDR2 SYDVKM. The length of the CDR3 is 13 residues. The V end lost 6 bases, the J end lost 1 base, and 6 bases lay between the germline ends. This CDR3 is CASREKNTGELFF. The CDR3 region has the DNA TGTGCCAGCAGAGAGAAGAACACCGGGGAGCTGTTTTTT.

This clonotype has only a few counts. J is TRBJ2-1 and V is TRBV7-2, with D maybe TRBD1 (5 bases). Germline loops: CDR1 SGHTA, CDR2 FQGNSA. V lost 2 bases and J lost 6, with 11 bases in between. The CDR3 is 14 amino acids. The CDR3 loop reads CASSLFATVNEQFF. The CDR3 nucleotides read TGTGCCAGCAGCTTATTTGCGACAGTCAATGAGCAGTTCTTC. The full variable domain, rest sourced from reference TRBV7-2 and TRBJ2-1, is GAGVSQSPSNKVTEKGKDVELRCDPISGHTALYWYRQSLGQGLEFLIYFQGNSAPDKSGLPSDRFSAERTGGSVSTLTIQRTQQEDSAVYLCASSLFATVNEQFFGPGTRLTVL.

This clonotype has more than one count but fewer than ten. V usage is TRBV11-2 and J usage is TRBJ2-1; TRBD1 is a possible D gene (6 bases). Germline-derived CDR1 and CDR2 are SGHAT and FQNNGV. The CDR3 consists of 14 residues. V lost 5 bases to trimming and J lost 3 bases, with 11 bases between them. The chain's CDR3 is CASSPRDIYNEQFF. CDR3 DNA: TGTGCCAGCAGCCCAAGGGACATCTACAATGAGCAGTTCTTC.

This clonotype was seen at least ten times. The chain joins TRBV7-2 to TRBJ2-7, with 9 bases fitting TRBD1. V lost 5 bases to trimming and J lost 3 bases; unmatched junction nucleotides: 5. CDR1 and CDR2 (germline): SGHTA, FQGNSA. The CDR3 runs to 14 residues. As DNA, the CDR3 is TGTGCCAGCAGCCCGGGGACAGGGAACTACGAGCAGTACTTC. Amino acid sequence: CASSPGTGNYEQYF.

The genes are TRBV28 and TRBJ2-5; TRBD1 agrees at 7 bases. The CDR3 spans 17 residues. Trimming cost V 5 bases and J 4 bases; bases outside gene matches: 16. The V gene's germline CDR1 is MDHEN and CDR2 SYDVKM. The CDR3 region is CASSPPATGFFIETQYF. CDR3 nucleotide sequence: TGTGCCAGCAGTCCCCCCGCGACAGGGTTTTTTATAGAGACCCAGTACTTC.

This clonotype was recorded a few times. This sequence joins TRBV29-1 and TRBJ2-7, with D perhaps TRBD1 or TRBD2 (7 bases each). CDR3 length equals 14 residues. Deletions cut 6 bases from V and 7 bases from J, with 22 bases between. Germline lookup yields CDR1 SQVTM and CDR2 ANQGSEA. This chain's CDR3 is CSVTRGGRSREQYF. The CDR3 DNA sequence: TGCAGCGTGACCAGGGGGGGGAGGAGTAGGGAGCAGTACTTC.

This clonotype was picked up a small number of times. V gene TRBV11-2 combines with J gene TRBJ2-1; 11 bases agree with TRBD2. Trimming cost V 3 bases and J 5 bases; bases outside gene matches: 9. The germline V gene has CDR1 SGHAT and CDR2 FQNNGV. The CDR3 extends over 17 amino acids. CDR3 region: CASSLILAGDGHNEQFF. CDR3 DNA sequence: TGTGCCAGCAGCTTGATACTAGCGGGGGACGGGCACAATGAGCAGTTCTTC.

This clonotype was observed at least ten times. CDR3 DNA sequence: TGTGCCAGCAGCTGGGAGCGGGGGTACGAGCAGTACTTC. Translating it yields CASSWERGYEQYF. This chain connects TRBV7-6 to TRBJ2-7, with 8 positions matching TRBD2. Germline trimming cut 4 bases from V and 4 bases from J; bases unmatched to any gene: 3. This CDR3 has 13 amino acids. The germline V gene encodes CDR1 SGHVS and CDR2 FNYEAQ.

The chain recombines TRBV7-2 with TRBJ1-4; D not certain. The CDR3 contains 14 residues. V was cut by 1 base and J by 10 bases, with 13 bases left in between. The germline CDR1 and CDR2 sequences are SGHTA and FQGNSA. The CDR3 DNA sequence: TGTGCCAGCAGCTTAGATGGTCTAAAGGGAAAACTGTTTTTT. Residues: CASSLDGLKGKLFF.

The chain has TRBV7-2 and TRBJ1-1, with a weak D call TRBD1 (6 bases). The germline V and J ends were trimmed by 0 bases and 11 bases, with 19 bases remaining between them. Germline CDR1 and CDR2: SGHTA and FQGNSA. This CDR3 contains 15 residues. CDR3 sequence: CASSLAAGTRGAAFF. In DNA, the CDR3 is TGTGCCAGCAGCTTAGCGGCCGGGACAAGGGGCGCCGCTTTCTTT.

The sample holds many counts of this clonotype. The chain joins TRBV20-1 to TRBJ1-5; D gene ambiguous. The CDR3 totals 15 residues. The germline V gene encodes CDR1 DFQATT and CDR2 SNEGSKA (reference sequence). Trimming took 3 bases from V and 1 from J, leaving 13 bases between them. CDR3: CSARRRGLSNQPQHF. Written as DNA, the CDR3 is TGCAGTGCTAGGAGACGAGGTCTAAGCAATCAGCCCCAGCATTTT.

The chain combines TRBV7-8 with TRBJ2-1; D perhaps matches TRBD1 (6 bases). The CDR3 is made up of 16 amino acids. Germline CDR1 and CDR2: SGHVS and FQNEAQ. V lost 1 base and J 7 bases, leaving 17 bases between the germline ends. In DNA, the CDR3 is TGTGCCAGCAGCTTAGGTGGCAGGGGAGTAGGGAATGAGCAGTTCTTC. Protein sequence: CASSLGGRGVGNEQFF.

This clonotype was recorded at least ten times. The J gene is TRBJ2-7, the V gene TRBV10-3, with D hard to call. Germline CDR1 ENHRY, CDR2 SYGVKD. The CDR3 is made up of 13 amino acids. Trimming pared 6 bases from V and 1 base from J, leaving 10 bases between. The CDR3 DNA follows: TGTGCCATCAGACCGACCGAGTCCTACGAGCAGTACTTC. As protein: CAIRPTESYEQYF.

This clonotype has more than one count but fewer than ten. CDR3 amino acids: CASSLSAGTTYNEQFF. CDR3 coding DNA: TGTGCCAGCAGCTTATCTGCAGGGACAACCTACAATGAGCAGTTCTTC. The V gene is TRBV7-3, the J gene TRBJ2-1; D is perhaps TRBD1 (6 bases). V lost 2 bases and J lost 2, with 13 bases in between. The CDR3 length is 16 residues. Germline CDR1 SGHTA, CDR2 FQGTGA. The complete variable domain, with remaining parts taken from reference TRBV7-3 and TRBJ2-1, reads GAGVSQTPSNKVTEKGKYVELRCDPISGHTALYWYRQSLGQGPEFLIYFQGTGAADDSGLPNDRFFAVRPEGSVSTLKIQRTERGDSAVYLCASSLSAGTTYNEQFFGPGTRLTVL.